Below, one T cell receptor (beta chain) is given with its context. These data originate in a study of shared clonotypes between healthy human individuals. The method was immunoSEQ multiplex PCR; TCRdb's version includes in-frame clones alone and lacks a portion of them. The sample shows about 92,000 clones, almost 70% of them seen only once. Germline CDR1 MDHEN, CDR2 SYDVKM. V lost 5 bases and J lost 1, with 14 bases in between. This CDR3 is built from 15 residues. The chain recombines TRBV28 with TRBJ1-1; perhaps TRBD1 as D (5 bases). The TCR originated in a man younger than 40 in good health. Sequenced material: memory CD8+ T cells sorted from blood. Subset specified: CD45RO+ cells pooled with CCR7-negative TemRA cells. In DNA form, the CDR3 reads TGTGCCAGCAGTCCGACAGCCCTAACGAACACTGAAGCTTTCTTT. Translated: CASSPTALTNTEAFF.